The 25 T cell receptor beta chains below all came from one sample that was sequenced in a study of T cell changes during pregnancy in multiple sclerosis. TCRdb's copy holds only in-frame clones and misses some; the assay was immunoSEQ multiplex PCR. The sample shows about 52,000 clones, 85% to 95% of them seen only once. Here the sequenced sample was CD4+ T cells from peripheral blood mononuclear cells, taken in the third trimester of pregnancy. The source of these receptors is a female donor with multiple sclerosis, enrolled in a pregnancy study.

This rearrangement joins TRBV11-3 to TRBJ2-2, with 7 positions matching TRBD1. Germline CDR1 SGHNT, CDR2 YENEEA. This CDR3 spans 14 amino acids. J was trimmed by 2 bases and V by 4 bases; bases with no gene match: 1. CDR3 sequence: CASSWTGNTGELFF. CDR3 sequence (DNA): TGTGCCAGCAGCTGGACAGGCAACACCGGGGAGCTGTTTTTT.

This clone appeared a few times. This rearrangement joins TRBV7-9 to TRBJ1-4; TRBD1 is a possible D gene (5 bases). V was cut by 6 bases and J by 6 bases, with 11 bases left in between. The CDR3 is made up of 13 amino acids. The germline gives CDR1 SEHNR, CDR2 FQNEAQ (reference sequence). This chain's CDR3 is CASSLTAHEKLFF. The CDR3 bases are TGTGCCAGCAGTTTGACAGCCCATGAAAAACTGTTTTTT.

CDR3 protein: CATGGQGPEAFF. Here the CDR3 DNA reads TGTGCCACTGGTGGACAGGGCCCTGAAGCTTTCTTT. J is TRBJ1-1 and V is TRBV10-3, with 8 bases aligning to TRBD1. In germline, CDR1 is ENHRY, CDR2 SYGVKD. V dropped 10 bases and J dropped 6; count of bases not matched to a gene: 7. There are 12 residues in the CDR3.

The V gene is TRBV7-6, the J gene TRBJ1-5; perhaps TRBD1 as D (6 bases). Trimming stripped 11 bases from V and 0 bases from J, with 20 bases between. Germline assignment: CDR1 SGHVS and CDR2 FNYEAQ. The CDR3 is made up of 16 amino acids. CDR3 DNA sequence: TGTGCCGGGGGGGAACGGGGACACATTAGCAATCAGCCCCAGCATTTT. Translating it yields CAGGERGHISNQPQHF.

This clone was seen just once. V and J are TRBV7-7 and TRBJ2-5; 8 bases line up with TRBD1. The CDR3 sequence is 14 residues long. CDR1 and CDR2 from the germline V gene are SSHAT and FNYEAQ (reference sequence). The V and J ends lost 1 base and 5 bases, in that order; junction bases with no gene match: 3. The CDR3 spells CASSLGTGLETQYF. CDR3 DNA sequence: TGTGCCAGCAGCTTAGGGACAGGGTTGGAGACCCAGTACTTC.

J is TRBJ1-2 and V is TRBV2; D is uncertain. V lost 3 bases and J 8 bases, leaving 7 bases between the germline ends. The CDR3 spans 11 residues. CDR1 is SNHLY and CDR2 is FYNNEI in the germline V gene. The CDR3 loop reads CASSEYGGYTF. CDR3 bases: TGTGCCAGCAGTGAGTACGGGGGCTACACCTTC.

The J gene is TRBJ1-1, the V gene TRBV7-2; D is perhaps TRBD1 (6 bases). Germline V gives CDR1 SGHTA, CDR2 FQGNSA. V was cut by 2 bases and J by 0 bases, with 16 bases left in between. This CDR3 is 17 amino acids long. DNA for the CDR3: TGTGCCAGCAGCTTAATGGCCGGGACACTAATGAACACTGAAGCTTTCTTT. It encodes CASSLMAGTLMNTEAFF.

The gene calls are TRBV18 and TRBJ2-5; a possible D gene is TRBD1 (6 bases). V gave up 3 bases and J gave up 2 bases, with 16 bases separating them. The germline CDR1 and CDR2 sequences are KGHSH and LQKENI. CDR3 length: 16 amino acids. CDR3 coding DNA: TGTGCCAGCTCACCCCTACAGGGCGGAGGACAAGAGACCCAGTACTTC. It translates to CASSPLQGGGQETQYF.

V gene TRBV19 combines with J gene TRBJ1-4, with TRBD1 matching over 8 bases. V lost 3 bases, J lost 10 bases, and 10 bases stayed unmatched. CDR3 size: 15 residues. Germline CDR1 is LNHDA and CDR2 is SQIVND (reference sequence). In nucleotides, the CDR3 is TGTGCCAGTAGTATTGCAGGGGGCCTGTTCCCAAAACTGTTTTTT. Protein sequence: CASSIAGGLFPKLFF.

The chain is built from TRBV7-2 and TRBJ1-1, with D perhaps matching TRBD1 (5 bases). The CDR3 is 12 residues long. CDR1 is SGHTA and CDR2 is FQGNSA in the germline V gene. Trimming removed 5 bases from V and 9 bases from J, with 13 bases in between. CDR3 amino acids: CASSPRGFQAFF. The CDR3 DNA follows: TGTGCCAGCAGCCCAAGGGGCTTCCAAGCTTTCTTT.

V gene TRBV19 combines with J gene TRBJ1-2, with TRBD1 matching over 7 bases. The germline gives CDR1 LNHDA, CDR2 SQIVND (reference sequence). The CDR3 loop spans 14 amino acids. Trimming cost V 6 bases and J 4 bases; bases outside gene matches: 8. CDR3 sequence: CASSVNRDSYGYTF. In DNA, the CDR3 is TGTGCCAGTAGCGTAAACCGGGACAGCTATGGCTACACCTTC.

The gene calls are TRBV7-6 and TRBJ2-1, with 11 bases fitting TRBD2. V lost 0 bases and J lost 7; bases outside the gene matches: 2. Germline CDR1 is SGHVS and CDR2 is FNYEAQ. The CDR3 is made up of 15 amino acids. CDR3: CASSLASGGANEQFF. DNA for the CDR3: TGTGCCAGCAGCTTAGCTAGCGGGGGGGCGAATGAGCAGTTCTTC.

The rearrangement joins TRBV7-2 to TRBJ1-3; D gene unclear. The germline CDR1 and CDR2 sequences are SGHTA and FQGNSA. The V end lost 2 bases, the J end lost 2 bases, and 10 bases lay between the germline ends. This CDR3 spans 15 amino acids. CDR3 coding DNA: TGTGCCAGCAGCTTAATAGGAGGGCCTGGAAACACCATATATTTT. It encodes CASSLIGGPGNTIYF.

This clone was counted a single time. The CDR3 here is CASSATGGKQEQYF. The CDR3 coding sequence is TGCGCCAGCAGCGCAACAGGGGGCAAGCAAGAGCAGTACTTC. The gene calls are TRBV5-1 and TRBJ2-7, with 9 bases lining up with TRBD1. The germline V gene encodes CDR1 SGHRS and CDR2 YFSETQ. V trimming: 4 bases; J trimming: 7 bases; junction bases outside the gene matches: 9. The CDR3 totals 14 residues.

This rearrangement joins TRBV7-3 to TRBJ2-3, with TRBD1 as a possible D gene (6 bases). CDR3 length equals 15 residues. V shed 6 bases and J shed 5 bases, with 18 bases lying between them. Per germline, CDR1 SGHTA and CDR2 FQGTGA. The CDR3 spells CASSPSRDIGDTQYF. The DNA of the CDR3 is TGTGCCAGCAGTCCAAGCCGGGACATTGGAGATACGCAGTATTTT. The full variable domain, completed using reference TRBV7-3 and TRBJ2-3, is GAGVSQTPSNKVTEKGKYVELRCDPISGHTALYWYRQSLGQGPEFLIYFQGTGAADDSGLPNDRFFAVRPEGSVSTLKIQRTERGDSAVYLCASSPSRDIGDTQYFGPGTRLTVL.

The J gene is TRBJ1-2, the V gene TRBV6-4, with D maybe TRBD1 (6 bases). In germline, CDR1 is MRHNA, CDR2 SNTAGT. The CDR3 is 13 residues long. V was pared by 6 bases and J by 4 bases, with 12 bases between. CDR3 sequence reads: CASSPTGLYGYTF. The CDR3 region has the DNA TGTGCCAGCAGCCCGACAGGACTCTATGGCTACACCTTC.

This chain joins TRBV9 and TRBJ2-6, with D unclear. Trimming shortened V by 3 bases and J by 2 bases, and 9 bases separated the two germline ends. The germline V gene encodes CDR1 SGDLS and CDR2 YYNGEE. The CDR3 totals 15 residues. This CDR3 reads CASSGPLPGANVLTF. The CDR3 DNA reads as TGTGCCAGCAGCGGTCCCCTCCCTGGGGCCAACGTCCTGACTTTC.

This chain links TRBV7-2 with TRBJ1-1, with a weak D call TRBD1 (5 bases). The CDR3 consists of 14 residues. Trimming stripped 9 bases from V and 0 bases from J, with 14 bases between. Per the germline V gene, CDR1 is SGHTA and CDR2 is FQGNSA. CDR3 residues: CASTGEILNTEAFF. CDR3 nucleotides: TGTGCCAGTACAGGCGAGATATTGAACACTGAAGCTTTCTTT. The whole variable domain, remainder taken from reference TRBV7-2 and TRBJ1-1, is GAGVSQSPSNKVTEKGKDVELRCDPISGHTALYWYRQSLGQGLEFLIYFQGNSAPDKSGLPSDRFSAERTGGSVSTLTIQRTQQEDSAVYLCASTGEILNTEAFFGQGTRLTVV.

This clone was seen a single time. CDR3 residues: CASSHVAPGTGGTDTQYF. The CDR3, as DNA: TGTGCCAGCAGCCATGTTGCCCCCGGGACCGGGGGTACAGATACGCAGTATTTT. V usage is TRBV4-2 and J usage is TRBJ2-3; D perhaps matches TRBD2 (6 bases). The V end lost 3 bases, the J end lost 3 bases, and 22 bases lay between the germline ends. The length of the CDR3 is 18 residues. Germline CDR1 and CDR2: LGHNA and YNFKEQ.

In its sample, this clone was seen once. The rearrangement uses TRBV19 and TRBJ1-1; D gene unclear. Trimming removed 5 bases from V and 1 base from J, with 8 bases in between. In germline, CDR1 is LNHDA, CDR2 SQIVND (reference sequence). The CDR3 is 13 amino acids. The CDR3 loop reads CASSVNRNTEAFF. The CDR3 coding sequence is TGTGCCAGTAGTGTAAATCGGAACACTGAAGCTTTCTTT.

V and J are TRBV6-6 and TRBJ1-5, with a weak D call TRBD1 (5 bases). Germline CDR1 reads MNHNY; CDR2 reads SVGAGI (reference sequence). This CDR3 has 16 residues. V was clipped by 8 bases and J by 2 bases, with 19 bases between them. In DNA, the CDR3 is TGTGCCAGCCGGGCAGGGCAGTTGAGCGGCAATCAGCCCCAGCATTTT. It codes for CASRAGQLSGNQPQHF.

J is TRBJ1-2 and V is TRBV9; no firm D call. Germline CDR1 SGDLS, CDR2 YYNGEE. The CDR3 has 16 residues. Deletions cut 0 bases from V and 2 bases from J, with 14 bases between. DNA of the CDR3: TGTGCCAGCAGCGTAGATGGTCGAGGTACCAACTATGGCTACACCTTC. Its protein product is CASSVDGRGTNYGYTF.

This chain links TRBV18 with TRBJ1-2; no reliable D call. The germline gives CDR1 KGHSH, CDR2 LQKENI. Trimming shortened V by 4 bases and J by 8 bases, and 17 bases separated the two germline ends. CDR3 length: 14 amino acids. Here the CDR3 DNA reads TGTGCCAGCTCACTCTTAGAAGGACTTCGGGGCTACACCTTC. Its protein is CASSLLEGLRGYTF.

The gene calls are TRBV6-1 and TRBJ2-1, with TRBD1 matching over 8 bases. The V gene's germline CDR1 is MNHNS and CDR2 SASEGT. With 8 bases clipped from V and 6 bases from J, the junction kept 9 bases outside the gene matches. This CDR3 comprises 14 residues. Here the CDR3 reads CASRTGSGVNEQFF. In nucleotides, the CDR3 is TGTGCCAGCCGGACAGGGTCAGGTGTCAATGAGCAGTTCTTC.

The chain uses TRBV5-1 and TRBJ1-2; unclear D gene. CDR3 length equals 12 residues. Germline CDR1 is SGHRS and CDR2 is YFSETQ. The ends were cut back, 6 bases at V and 1 base at J, with 7 bases in the middle. The CDR3 protein is CASTTGNYGYTF. The DNA for the CDR3 is TGCGCCAGCACCACTGGTAACTATGGCTACACCTTC.